Listed below are T cell receptor beta chains from one sample, sequenced in a study of response to subunit inactivated influenza vaccine. TCRdb independently ran MiXCR on the RT-PCR reads; one entry per CDR3 protein. The sample has fewer than 750,000 distinct CDR3 sequences, around 15% seen once; the top ten hold approximately 10%. Sequences were derived from PBMCs from blood, sampled roughly 12 days after vaccination. The receptors derive from a man between 50 and 59 years old who received an inactivated influenza vaccine. Both conserved end residues are part of each CDR3. D genes are given only for firm matches. Not all rows give a size; the values are once, few, many and, for expanded clones, a class.

>13|TRBV3-1|TRBJ2-5|.|few
CASSQDHRKTQYF
TGTGCCAGCAGCCAAGACCATCGGAAGACCCAGTACTTC
>13|TRBV5-5|TRBJ2-6|.|few
CASSLASGEALTF
TGTGCCAGCAGCTTAGCTTCCGGGGAGGCCCTGACTTTC
>14|TRBV6-5|TRBJ2-5|.|.
CASSYSQGKETQYF
TGTGCCAGCAGTTACAGCCAGGGAAAAGAGACCCAGTACTTC
>16|TRBV11-2|TRBJ2-5|TRBD1|few
CASSLHGTGGLETQYF
TGTGCCAGCAGCCTCCACGGGACAGGGGGCTTAGAGACCCAGTACTTC
>14|TRBV5-1|TRBJ2-5|.|.
CASRKEGPQETQYF
TGCGCCAGCAGAAAGGAGGGCCCCCAAGAGACCCAGTACTTC
>20|TRBV18|TRBJ1-2|.|.
CASSPIGLDRRPQPYYGYTF
TGTGCCAGCTCACCAATCGGGTTAGACAGACGTCCGCAACCTTATTATGGCTACACCTTC
>15|TRBV11-2|TRBJ1-6|.|few
CASSLAWTANSPLHF
TGTGCCAGCAGCTTAGCTTGGACAGCTAATTCACCCCTCCACTTT
>15|TRBV19|TRBJ2-5|.|few
CASSISATVQETQYF
TGTGCCAGTAGTATTTCGGCTACCGTCCAAGAGACCCAGTACTTC
>13|TRBV6-4|TRBJ2-2|.|few
CASRRESTGELFF
TGTGCCAGCAGAAGGGAATCGACCGGGGAGCTGTTTTTT
>13|TRBV7-9|TRBJ2-7|.|many
CATSKGGHYEQYF
TGTGCCACCTCAAAGGGGGGGCACTACGAGCAGTACTTC